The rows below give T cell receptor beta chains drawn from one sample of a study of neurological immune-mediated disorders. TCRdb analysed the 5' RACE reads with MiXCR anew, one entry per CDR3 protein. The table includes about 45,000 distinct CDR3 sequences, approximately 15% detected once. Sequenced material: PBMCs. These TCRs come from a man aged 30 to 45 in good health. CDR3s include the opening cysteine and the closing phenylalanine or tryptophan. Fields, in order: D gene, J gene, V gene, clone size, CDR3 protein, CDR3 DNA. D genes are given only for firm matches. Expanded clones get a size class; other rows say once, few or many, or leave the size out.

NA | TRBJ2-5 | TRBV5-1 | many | CASSLASDPTGTQYF | TGCGCCAGCAGCTTGGCCTCGGACCCAACGGGGACCCAGTACTTC
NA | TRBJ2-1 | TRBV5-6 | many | CASSLEVEGDYLEQFF | TGTGCCAGCAGCTTGGAGGTCGAGGGAGATTACCTTGAGCAGTTCTTC
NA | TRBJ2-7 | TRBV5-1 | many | CASSLAARVGYEQYF | TGCGCCAGCAGCTTGGCCGCGCGGGTGGGTTACGAGCAGTACTTC
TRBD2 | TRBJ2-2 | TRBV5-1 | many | CASTVAGAGELFF | TGCGCCAGCACGGTAGCGGGAGCCGGGGAGCTGTTTTTT
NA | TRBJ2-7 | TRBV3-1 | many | CASSQGKSPTRGQYF | TGTGCCAGCAGCCAAGGAAAGTCTCCTACGAGGGGGCAGTACTTC
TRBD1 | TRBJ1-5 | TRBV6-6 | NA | CASSSLGTGNQPQHF | TGTGCCAGCAGTTCCCTTGGGACAGGGAATCAGCCCCAGCATTTT
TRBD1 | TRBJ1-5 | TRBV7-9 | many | CASSFETGGQPQHF | TGTGCCAGCAGCTTTGAAACAGGGGGCCAGCCCCAGCATTTT
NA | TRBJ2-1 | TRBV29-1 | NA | CSVSLTVGNEQFF | TGCAGCGTCTCCCTGACAGTTGGGAATGAGCAGTTCTTC
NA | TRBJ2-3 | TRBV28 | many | CASSFGKDTQYF | TGTGCCAGCAGTTTTGGGAAAGATACGCAGTATTTT
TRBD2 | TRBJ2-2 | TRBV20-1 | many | CSARRLAGNTGELFF | TGCAGTGCTAGGAGACTAGCGGGAAACACCGGGGAGCTGTTTTTT
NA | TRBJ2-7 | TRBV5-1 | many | CASSLGSGSYEQYF | TGCGCCAGCAGCCTGGGATCGGGGTCCTACGAGCAGTACTTC
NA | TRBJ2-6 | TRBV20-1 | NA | CSAMGSAGANVLTF | TGCAGTGCTATGGGGTCCGCTGGGGCCAACGTCCTGACTTTC
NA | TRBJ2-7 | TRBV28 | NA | CATLSRWDGQYF | TGTGCCACCTTGTCCCGGTGGGACGGGCAGTACTTC
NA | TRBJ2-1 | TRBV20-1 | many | CSAGAQGIRPYNEQFF | TGCAGTGCTGGAGCTCAGGGGATTCGCCCCTACAATGAGCAGTTCTTC
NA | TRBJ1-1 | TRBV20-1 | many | CSASFGSRTNTEAFF | TGCAGTGCTAGCTTTGGCAGCAGAACGAACACTGAAGCTTTCTTT
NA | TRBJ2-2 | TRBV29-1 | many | CSVERAGRNTGELFF | TGCAGCGTTGAAAGGGCAGGGAGGAACACCGGGGAGCTGTTTTTT
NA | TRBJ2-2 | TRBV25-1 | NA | CASSDLKLLNTGELFF | TGTGCCAGCAGTGACCTAAAACTACTTAACACCGGGGAGCTGTTTTTT
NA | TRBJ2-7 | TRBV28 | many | CASSLGGGLGFKQYF | TGTGCCAGCAGTTTAGGGGGCGGGCTGGGGTTCAAGCAGTACTTC
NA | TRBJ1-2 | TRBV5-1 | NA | CASSPSEGEKLYGYTF | TGCGCCAGCAGCCCGAGCGAAGGGGAGAAACTCTATGGCTACACCTTC
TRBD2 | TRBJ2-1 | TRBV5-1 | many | CASSVEPLAGTGIEQFF | TGCGCCAGCAGCGTTGAACCTCTAGCGGGAACGGGTATTGAGCAGTTCTTC
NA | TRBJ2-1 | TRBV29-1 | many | CSVERGMAYNEQFF | TGCAGCGTTGAACGGGGGATGGCCTACAATGAGCAGTTCTTC
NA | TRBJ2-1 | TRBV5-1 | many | CASSFEGGRYNEQFF | TGCGCCAGCAGCTTCGAGGGAGGAAGGTACAATGAGCAGTTCTTC
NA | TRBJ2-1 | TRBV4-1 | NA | CASSQDRTGEQFF | TGCGCCAGCAGCCAAGATCGGACCGGTGAGCAGTTCTTC
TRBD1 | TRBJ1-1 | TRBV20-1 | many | CSARDAAGGTNTEAFF | TGCAGTGCTAGAGATGCGGCAGGGGGCACGAACACTGAAGCTTTCTTT
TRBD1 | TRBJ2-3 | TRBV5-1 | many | CASSLQTGGTDTQYF | TGCGCCAGCAGCCTACAGACAGGGGGCACAGATACGCAGTATTTT
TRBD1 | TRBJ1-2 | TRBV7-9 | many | CASWQGGLTGYTF | TGTGCCAGCTGGCAGGGGGGCTTAACGGGCTACACCTTC
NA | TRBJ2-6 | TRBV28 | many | CASSSLFPGRTSGANVLTF | TGTGCCAGCAGCTCTCTATTTCCAGGACGTACCTCTGGGGCCAACGTCCTGACTTTC
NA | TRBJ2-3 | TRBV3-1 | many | CASSQHAGAYTDTQYF | TGTGCCAGCAGCCAACACGCGGGGGCCTACACAGATACGCAGTATTTT
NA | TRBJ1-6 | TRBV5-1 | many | CASSQEGVGSPLHF | TGCGCCAGCAGCCAAGAGGGGGTAGGCTCACCCCTCCACTTT
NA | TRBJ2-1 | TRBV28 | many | CASSLLGGNAYNEQFF | TGTGCCAGCAGTTTATTAGGGGGTAATGCCTACAATGAGCAGTTCTTC
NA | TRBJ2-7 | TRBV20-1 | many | CSATRGPYEQYF | TGCAGTGCTACCCGGGGCCCCTACGAGCAGTACTTC
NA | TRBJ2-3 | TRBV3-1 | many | CASSHPQDTQYF | TGTGCCAGCAGCCACCCTCAAGATACGCAGTATTTT
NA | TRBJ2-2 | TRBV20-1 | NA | CSARDLKTINGELFF | TGCAGTGCTAGAGATCTGAAAACTATTAACGGGGAGCTGTTTTTT
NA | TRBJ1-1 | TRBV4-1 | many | CASSSKLGGGNTEAFF | TGCGCCAGCAGTTCAAAATTGGGGGGAGGCAACACTGAAGCTTTCTTT
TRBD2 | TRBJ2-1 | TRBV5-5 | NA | CASSGGDSNNEQFF | TGTGCCAGCAGCGGGGGGGATTCCAACAATGAGCAGTTCTTC
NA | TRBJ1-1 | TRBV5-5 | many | CASSSDRVLNTEAFF | TGTGCCAGCAGCTCCGACCGGGTATTGAACACTGAAGCTTTCTTT
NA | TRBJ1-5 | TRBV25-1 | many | CASSEYNRVKPQHF | TGTGCCAGCAGTGAATATAATCGGGTCAAGCCCCAGCATTTT
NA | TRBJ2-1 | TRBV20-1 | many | CSARDSTNLGSEQFF | TGCAGTGCTAGAGATTCGACAAACCTGGGGAGTGAGCAGTTCTTC
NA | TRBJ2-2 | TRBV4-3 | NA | CASSRSSQNTGELFF | TGCGCCAGCAGCCGCTCATCCCAAAACACCGGGGAGCTGTTTTTT
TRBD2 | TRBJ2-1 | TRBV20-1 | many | CSARILLAGESDEQFF | TGCAGTGCTAGGATCCTACTAGCGGGAGAATCAGATGAGCAGTTCTTC
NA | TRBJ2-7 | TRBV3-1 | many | CASSPITGQAIYEQYF | TGTGCCAGCAGCCCCATAACGGGGCAGGCGATCTACGAGCAGTACTTC
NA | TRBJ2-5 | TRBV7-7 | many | CASSPGTLQETQYF | TGTGCCAGCAGCCCCGGGACACTCCAAGAGACCCAGTACTTC
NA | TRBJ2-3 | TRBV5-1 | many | CASSFARFQDTQYF | TGCGCCAGCAGCTTCGCGCGTTTCCAAGATACGCAGTATTTT
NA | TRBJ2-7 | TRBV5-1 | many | CASSLVSRVEQYF | TGCGCCAGCAGCTTGGTTTCCAGGGTCGAGCAGTACTTC